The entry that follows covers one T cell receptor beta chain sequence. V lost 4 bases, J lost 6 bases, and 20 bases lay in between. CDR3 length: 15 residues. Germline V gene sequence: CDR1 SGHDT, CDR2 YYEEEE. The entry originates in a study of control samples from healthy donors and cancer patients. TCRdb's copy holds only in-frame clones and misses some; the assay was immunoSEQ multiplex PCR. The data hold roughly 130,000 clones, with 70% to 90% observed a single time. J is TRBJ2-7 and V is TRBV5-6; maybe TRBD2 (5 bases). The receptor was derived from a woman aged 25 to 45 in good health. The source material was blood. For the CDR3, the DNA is TGTGCCAGCAGCCGACGGACTGAGAAGGTGGGCGAGCAGTACTTC. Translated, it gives CASSRRTEKVGEQYF.